This TCR beta chain emerged from a study of cytomegalovirus exposure and HLA in healthy donors (dated by TCRdb to about 2017). Study-level background: A later analysis indicated that the roughly 120 validation repertoires were generated on the platform also employed for the approximately 700 repertoires of the first cohort. To predict cytomegalovirus infection status, the study combined high-throughput TCR immunosequencing, statistical association of individual TCRs with disease status, and machine learning. Along with the roughly 670-subject first cohort, a separate validation cohort of approximately 110 different subjects was used. The aim of the study was to test whether cataloging public T cell receptors could identify signatures of past pathogen exposure.

Per the germline V gene, SGHVS is the CDR1 and FNYEAQ is the CDR2. Germline trimming: 1 base from V, 5 bases from J; junction bases outside gene matches: 5. Reading from cysteine to phenylalanine, the CDR3 counts 16 amino acids. Only the CDR3 portion is preserved as DNA: 48 bases, with reading frame beginning at the first base. In the case of this clone: Its antigen is still unknown. Qualities for individual bases were not recorded, and no much larger clone is one base off.

Libraries were made using the immunoSEQ multiplex PCR assay. The paper's data handling went like this. A statistical classification framework was built for diagnosing cytomegalovirus status from the catalog of TCR beta chain sequences. What TCRdb holds here is the immuneACCESS table cut down to in-frame rearrangements. Part of the clones is not present; checked against another copy, under half of the missing clones reflect an unresolved V gene, and the others are unexplained. V and J calls and clone size are those listed in that table; D and trimming were worked out from the DNA. For this sample there are about 82,000 clones; around 92% appear just once. About 0.7% of the sample goes to the ten largest clones. Overall study outcomes, separate from this receptor: The classifier was reported to diagnose cytomegalovirus status with high specificity and sensitivity in both the original and validation cohorts. While some public TCRs were present in many individuals, most TCR sequences turned up only very rarely across donors. A few of the identified cytomegalovirus-associated TCR beta chains were confirmed in vitro to be specific for cytomegalovirus antigens. The study listed approximately 150 TCR beta chains as associated with cytomegalovirus. According to the authors, the approach could potentially be generalized to other disease states and immunological phenotypes. The validation cohort had no HLA typing available for a later analysis, so co-occurrence within that cohort was assessed over all 110 or so repertoires. Subsequent analysis determined that TCRs grouped into clusters in the first cohort also showed a tendency toward co-occurrence across the 90 to 150 validation repertoires, and 85% to 95% of cluster scores exceeded 0.

The donors belonged to the validation cohort of over a hundred subjects, which was separate from the roughly 670-subject first cohort. Material: PBMCs. The receptor was isolated from a man aged 18 to 29 in good health and CMV-seronegative. This receptor chain uses TRBV7-6 and TRBJ1-5; TRBD1 agrees with 10 junctional bases. CDR3 region: CASSLGQGALHQPQHF. The nucleotides are TGTGCCAGCAGCTTAGGACAGGGGGCGTTACATCAGCCCCAGCATTTT.